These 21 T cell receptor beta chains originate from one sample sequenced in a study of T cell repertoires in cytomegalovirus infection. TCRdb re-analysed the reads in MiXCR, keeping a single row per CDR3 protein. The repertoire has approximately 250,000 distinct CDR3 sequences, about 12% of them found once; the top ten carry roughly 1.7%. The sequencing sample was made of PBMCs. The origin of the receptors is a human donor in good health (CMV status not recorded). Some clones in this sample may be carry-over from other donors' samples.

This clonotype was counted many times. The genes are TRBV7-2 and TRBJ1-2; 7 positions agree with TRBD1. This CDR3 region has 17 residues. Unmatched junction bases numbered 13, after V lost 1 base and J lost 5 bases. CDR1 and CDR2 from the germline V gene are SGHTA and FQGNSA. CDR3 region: CASSLGGTALLNYGYTF. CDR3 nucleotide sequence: TGTGCCAGCAGCTTAGGCGGGACAGCTCTTTTAAATTATGGCTACACCTTC.

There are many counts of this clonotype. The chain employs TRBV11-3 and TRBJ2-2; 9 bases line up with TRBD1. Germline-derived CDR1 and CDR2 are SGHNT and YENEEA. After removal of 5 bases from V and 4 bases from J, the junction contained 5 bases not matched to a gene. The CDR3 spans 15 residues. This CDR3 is CASSPGQGTTGELFF. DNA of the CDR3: TGTGCCAGCAGCCCTGGACAGGGGACCACCGGGGAGCTGTTTTTT.

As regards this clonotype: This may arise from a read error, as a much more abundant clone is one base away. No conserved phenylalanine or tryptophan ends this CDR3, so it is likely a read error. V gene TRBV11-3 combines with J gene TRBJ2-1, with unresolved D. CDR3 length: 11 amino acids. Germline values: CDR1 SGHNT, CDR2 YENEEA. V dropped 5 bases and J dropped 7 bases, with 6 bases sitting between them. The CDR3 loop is CASSRENEQFC. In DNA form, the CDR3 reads TGTGCCAGCAGCAGAGAGAATGAGCAGTTCTGC.

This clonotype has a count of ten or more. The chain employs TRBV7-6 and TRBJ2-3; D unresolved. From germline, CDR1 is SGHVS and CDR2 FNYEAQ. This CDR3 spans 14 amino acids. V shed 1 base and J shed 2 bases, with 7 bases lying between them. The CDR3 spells CASSLGAVTDTQYF. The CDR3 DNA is TGTGCCAGCAGCTTAGGGGCCGTCACAGATACGCAGTATTTT.

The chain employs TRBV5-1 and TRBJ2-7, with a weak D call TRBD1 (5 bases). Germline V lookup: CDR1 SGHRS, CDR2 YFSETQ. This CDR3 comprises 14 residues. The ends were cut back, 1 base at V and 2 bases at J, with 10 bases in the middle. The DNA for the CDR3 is TGCGCCAGCAGCTTGTCAGGGTTTCCCTACGAGCAGTACTTC. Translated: CASSLSGFPYEQYF. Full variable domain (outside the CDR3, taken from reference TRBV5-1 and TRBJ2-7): KAGVTQTPRYLIKTRGQQVTLSCSPISGHRSVSWYQQTPGQGLQFLFEYFSETQRNKGNFPGRFSGRQFSNSRSEMNVSTLELGDSALYLCASSLSGFPYEQYFGPGTRLTVT.

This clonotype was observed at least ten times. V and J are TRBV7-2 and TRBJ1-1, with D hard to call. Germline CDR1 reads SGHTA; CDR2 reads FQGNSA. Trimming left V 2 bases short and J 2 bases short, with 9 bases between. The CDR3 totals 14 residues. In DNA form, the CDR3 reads TGTGCCAGCAGCTTAAGTCTCAGAAACACTGAAGCTTTCTTT. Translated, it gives CASSLSLRNTEAFF. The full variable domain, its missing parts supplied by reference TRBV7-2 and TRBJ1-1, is GAGVSQSPSNKVTEKGKDVELRCDPISGHTALYWYRQSLGQGLEFLIYFQGNSAPDKSGLPSDRFSAERTGGSVSTLTIQRTQQEDSAVYLCASSLSLRNTEAFFGQGTRLTVV.

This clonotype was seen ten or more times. The CDR3 spells CSARDARGETQYF. Here the CDR3 DNA reads TGCAGTGCTAGAGATGCACGGGGGGAGACCCAGTACTTC. The J gene is TRBJ2-5, the V gene TRBV20-1, with D maybe TRBD2 (6 bases). The CDR3 is made up of 13 amino acids. V was cut by 0 bases and J by 5 bases, with 10 bases left in between. Per germline, CDR1 DFQATT and CDR2 SNEGSKA (reference sequence).

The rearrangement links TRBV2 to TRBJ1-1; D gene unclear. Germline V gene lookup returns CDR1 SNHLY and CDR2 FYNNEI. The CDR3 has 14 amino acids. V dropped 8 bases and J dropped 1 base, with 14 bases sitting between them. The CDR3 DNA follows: TGTGCCAGCCGGGCGGGCCGGGGGAACACTGAAGCTTTCTTT. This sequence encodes CASRAGRGNTEAFF.

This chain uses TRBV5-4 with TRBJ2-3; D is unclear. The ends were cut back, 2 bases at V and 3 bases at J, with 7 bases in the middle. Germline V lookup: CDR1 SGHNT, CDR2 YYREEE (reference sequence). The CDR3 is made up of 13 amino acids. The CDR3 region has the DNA TGTGCCAGCAGCTTCTTCGGGACAGATACGCAGTATTTT. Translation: CASSFFGTDTQYF. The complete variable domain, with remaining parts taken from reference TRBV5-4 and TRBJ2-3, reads ETGVTQSPTHLIKTRGQQVTLRCSSQSGHNTVSWYQQALGQGPQFIFQYYREEENGRGNFPPRFSGLQFPNYSSELNVNALELDDSALYLCASSFFGTDTQYFGPGTRLTVL.

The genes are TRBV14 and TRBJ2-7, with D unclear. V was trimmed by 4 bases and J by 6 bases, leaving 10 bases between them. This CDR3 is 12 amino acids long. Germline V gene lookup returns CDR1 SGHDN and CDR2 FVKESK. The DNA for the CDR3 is TGTGCCAGCAGCCGTTCAGAGGCCGAGCAGTACTTC. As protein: CASSRSEAEQYF.

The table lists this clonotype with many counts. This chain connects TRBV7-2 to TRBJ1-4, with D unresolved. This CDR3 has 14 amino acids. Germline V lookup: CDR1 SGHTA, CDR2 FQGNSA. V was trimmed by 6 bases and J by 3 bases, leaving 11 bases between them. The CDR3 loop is CASRDTESNEKLFF. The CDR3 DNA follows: TGTGCCAGCAGAGACACAGAGTCTAATGAAAAACTGTTTTTT.

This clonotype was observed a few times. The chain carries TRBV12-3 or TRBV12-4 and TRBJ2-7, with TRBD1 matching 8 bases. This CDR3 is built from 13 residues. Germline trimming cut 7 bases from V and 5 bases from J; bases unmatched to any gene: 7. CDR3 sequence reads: CASTSDRAHEQYF. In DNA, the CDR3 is TGTGCCAGCACCTCGGACAGGGCGCACGAGCAGTACTTC.

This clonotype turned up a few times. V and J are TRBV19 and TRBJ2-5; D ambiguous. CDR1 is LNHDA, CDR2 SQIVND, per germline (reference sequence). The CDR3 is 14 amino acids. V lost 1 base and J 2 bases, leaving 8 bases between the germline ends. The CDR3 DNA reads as TGTGCCAGTAGTATAGTCGACGGGCAAGAGACCCAGTACTTC. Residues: CASSIVDGQETQYF. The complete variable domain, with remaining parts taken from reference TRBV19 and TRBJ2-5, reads DGGITQSPKYLFRKEGQNVTLSCEQNLNHDAMYWYRQDPGQGLRLIYYSQIVNDFQKGDIAEGYSVSREKKESFPLTVTSAQKNPTAFYLCASSIVDGQETQYFGPGTRLLVL.

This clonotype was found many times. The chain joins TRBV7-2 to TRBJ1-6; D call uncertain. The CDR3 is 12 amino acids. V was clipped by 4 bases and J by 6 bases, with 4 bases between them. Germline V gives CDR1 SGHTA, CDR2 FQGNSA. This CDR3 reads CASSYSNSPLHF. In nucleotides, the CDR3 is TGTGCCAGCAGCTACTCTAATTCACCCCTCCACTTT.

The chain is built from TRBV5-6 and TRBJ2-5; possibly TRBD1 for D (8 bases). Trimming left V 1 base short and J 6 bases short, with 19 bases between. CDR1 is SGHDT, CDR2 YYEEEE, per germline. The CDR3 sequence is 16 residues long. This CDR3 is CASSLFGTGGLKTQYF. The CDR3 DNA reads TGTGCCAGCAGCTTGTTCGGTACAGGGGGACTAAAGACCCAGTACTTC.

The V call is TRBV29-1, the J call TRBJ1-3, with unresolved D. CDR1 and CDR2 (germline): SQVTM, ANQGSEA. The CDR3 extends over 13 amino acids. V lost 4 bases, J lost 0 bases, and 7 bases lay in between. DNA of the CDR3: TGCAGCGTTGTGACGGTCTCTGGAAACACCATATATTTT. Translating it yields CSVVTVSGNTIYF.

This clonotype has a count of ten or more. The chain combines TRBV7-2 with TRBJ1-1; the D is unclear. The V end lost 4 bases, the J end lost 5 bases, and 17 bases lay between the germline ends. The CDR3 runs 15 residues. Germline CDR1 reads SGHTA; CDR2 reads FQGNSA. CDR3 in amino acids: CASSSRREKSTEAFF. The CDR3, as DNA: TGTGCCAGCAGCTCTAGACGGGAAAAGAGTACTGAAGCTTTCTTT.

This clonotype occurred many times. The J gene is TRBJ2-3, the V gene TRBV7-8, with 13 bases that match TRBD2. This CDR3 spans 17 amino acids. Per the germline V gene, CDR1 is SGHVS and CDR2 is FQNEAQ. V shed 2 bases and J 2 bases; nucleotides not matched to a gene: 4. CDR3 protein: CASSLPTSGGHTDTQYF. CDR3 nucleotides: TGTGCCAGCAGCTTACCGACTAGCGGGGGGCACACAGATACGCAGTATTTT.

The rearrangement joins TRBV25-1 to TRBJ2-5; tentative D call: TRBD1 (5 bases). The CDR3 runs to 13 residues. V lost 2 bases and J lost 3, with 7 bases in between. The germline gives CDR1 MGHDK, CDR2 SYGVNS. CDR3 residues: CASSEPGKETQYF. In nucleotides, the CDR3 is TGTGCCAGCAGTGAACCAGGGAAAGAGACCCAGTACTTC.

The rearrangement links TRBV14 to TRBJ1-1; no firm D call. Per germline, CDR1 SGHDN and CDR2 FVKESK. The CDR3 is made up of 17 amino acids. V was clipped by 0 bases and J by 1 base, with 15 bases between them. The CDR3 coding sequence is TGTGCCAGCAGCCAAGATCATGGTCCGGGCAAGAACACTGAAGCTTTCTTT. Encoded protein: CASSQDHGPGKNTEAFF.

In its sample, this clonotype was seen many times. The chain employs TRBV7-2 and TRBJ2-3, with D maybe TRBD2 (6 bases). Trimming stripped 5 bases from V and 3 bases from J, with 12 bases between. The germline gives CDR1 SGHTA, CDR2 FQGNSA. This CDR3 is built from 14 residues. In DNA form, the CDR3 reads TGTGCCAGCAGCCTACGCCGGGGGACAGATACGCAGTATTTT. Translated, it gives CASSLRRGTDTQYF.